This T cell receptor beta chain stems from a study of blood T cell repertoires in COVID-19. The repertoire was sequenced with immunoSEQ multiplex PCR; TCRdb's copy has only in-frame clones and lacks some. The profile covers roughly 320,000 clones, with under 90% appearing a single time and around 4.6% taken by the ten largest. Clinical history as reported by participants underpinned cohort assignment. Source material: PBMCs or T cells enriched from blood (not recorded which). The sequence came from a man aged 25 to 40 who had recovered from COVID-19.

The CDR3 DNA follows: TGTGCCAGCAGCTCACAGGGGAACACTGAAGCTTTCTTT. This codes for CASSSQGNTEAFF. The chain couples TRBV27 to TRBJ1-1; D is perhaps TRBD1 (6 bases). Trimming cost V 6 bases and J 1 base, with 9 bases left between them. The germline CDR1 and CDR2 sequences are MNHEY and SMNVEV (reference sequence). CDR3 length equals 13 residues.